This T cell receptor beta chain is drawn from a study of prognosis after radiotherapy for stage I lung cancer. Study background: The enrollment of patients with stage I non-small cell lung cancer occurred between April 2018 and early 2019. Study-wide results and caveats: Reduced unique TCR clone counts were recorded after stereotactic body radiation therapy, with a median of about 10,000 versus 6,900. Patients who had metastases reportedly showed TRBV and TRBJ gene usage that varied from that of patients who did not.

This clonotype was observed a single time. Its specificity is not known. A read error is the likely source, as a far larger clone sits one nucleotide away. Multiplex PCR in two rounds served to amplify TCR beta CDR3 from genomic DNA. Amplification during the initial PCR round employed primers specific to each TRBV and TRBJ gene. TCRdb re-analysed the multiplex PCR reads in MiXCR, keeping a single row per CDR3 protein. The repertoire has about 16,000 distinct CDR3 sequences, roughly 45% of them found once; the top ten carry 44%. Germline assignment: CDR1 MNHNS and CDR2 SASEGT. The CDR3 totals 15 residues.

Sequenced here: PBMCs, sampled before or after stereotactic body radiation therapy (not recorded which). The sequence was obtained from a donor at least 50 years old with non-small cell lung cancer. V gene TRBV6-1 combines with J gene TRBJ2-7, with 12 bases fitting TRBD1. Written as DNA, the CDR3 is TGTGCCAGCAGCCTCTCCGGGACAGGGGGCTACGAGCATTACTTC. It yields the protein CASSLSGTGGYEHYF.